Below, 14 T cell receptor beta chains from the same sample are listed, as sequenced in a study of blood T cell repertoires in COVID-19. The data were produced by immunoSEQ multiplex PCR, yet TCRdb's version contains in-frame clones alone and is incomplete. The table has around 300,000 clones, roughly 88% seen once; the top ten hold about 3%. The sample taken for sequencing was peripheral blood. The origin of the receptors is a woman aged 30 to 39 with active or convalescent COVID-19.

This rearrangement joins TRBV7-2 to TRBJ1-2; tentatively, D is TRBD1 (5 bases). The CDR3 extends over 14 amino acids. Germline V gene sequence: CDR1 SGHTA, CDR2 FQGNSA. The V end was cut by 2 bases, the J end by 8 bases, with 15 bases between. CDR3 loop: CASSLQSSGEGYTF. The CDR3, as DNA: TGTGCCAGCAGCTTACAGAGTTCGGGGGAGGGCTACACCTTC.

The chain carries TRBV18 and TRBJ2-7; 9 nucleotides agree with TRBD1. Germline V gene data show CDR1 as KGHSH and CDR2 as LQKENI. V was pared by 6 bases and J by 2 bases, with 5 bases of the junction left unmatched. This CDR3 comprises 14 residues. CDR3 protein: CASSAGQGPYEQYF. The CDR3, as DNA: TGTGCCAGCTCCGCGGGACAGGGCCCCTACGAGCAGTACTTC.

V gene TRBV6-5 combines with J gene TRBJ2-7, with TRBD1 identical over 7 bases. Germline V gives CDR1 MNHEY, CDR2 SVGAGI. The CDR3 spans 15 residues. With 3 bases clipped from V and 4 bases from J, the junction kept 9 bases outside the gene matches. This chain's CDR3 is CASSYYEGGLYEQYF. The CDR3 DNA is TGTGCCAGCAGTTATTATGAAGGGGGCCTGTACGAGCAGTACTTC.

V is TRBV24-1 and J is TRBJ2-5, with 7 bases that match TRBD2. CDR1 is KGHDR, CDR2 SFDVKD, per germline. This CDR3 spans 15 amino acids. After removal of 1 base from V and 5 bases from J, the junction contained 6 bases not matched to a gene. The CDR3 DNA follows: TGTGCCACCAGTGATTTAATGGCGGGGGTGGAGACCCAGTACTTC. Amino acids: CATSDLMAGVETQYF.

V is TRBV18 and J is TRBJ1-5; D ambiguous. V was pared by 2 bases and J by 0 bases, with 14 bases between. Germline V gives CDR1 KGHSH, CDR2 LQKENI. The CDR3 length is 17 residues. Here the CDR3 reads CASSPRFSGNSNQPQHF. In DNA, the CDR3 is TGTGCCAGCTCACCAAGATTTTCGGGGAATAGCAATCAGCCCCAGCATTTT.

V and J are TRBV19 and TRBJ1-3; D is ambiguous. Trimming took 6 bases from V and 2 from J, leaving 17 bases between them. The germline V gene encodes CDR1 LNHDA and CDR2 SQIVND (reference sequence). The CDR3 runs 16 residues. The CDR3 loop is CASRRAPRETGNTIYF. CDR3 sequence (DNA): TGTGCCAGTAGAAGGGCCCCTCGGGAGACTGGAAACACCATATATTTT.

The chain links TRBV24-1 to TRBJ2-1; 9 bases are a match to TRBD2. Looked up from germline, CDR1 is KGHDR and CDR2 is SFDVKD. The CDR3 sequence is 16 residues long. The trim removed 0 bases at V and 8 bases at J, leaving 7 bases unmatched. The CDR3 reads CATSDLRAGGPDEQFF. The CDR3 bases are TGTGCCACCAGTGATTTGCGGGCGGGGGGGCCTGATGAGCAGTTCTTC.

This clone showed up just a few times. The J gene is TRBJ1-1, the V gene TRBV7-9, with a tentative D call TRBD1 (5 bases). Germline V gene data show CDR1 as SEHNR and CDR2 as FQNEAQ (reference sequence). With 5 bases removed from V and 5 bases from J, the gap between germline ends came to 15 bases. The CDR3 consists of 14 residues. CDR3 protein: CASSPAARVTEAFF. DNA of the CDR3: TGTGCCAGCAGCCCCGCCGCCAGGGTTACTGAAGCTTTCTTT. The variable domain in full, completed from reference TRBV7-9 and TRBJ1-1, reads DTGVSQNPRHKITKRGQNVTFRCDPISEHNRLYWYRQTLGQGPEFLTYFQNEAQLEKSRLLSDRFSAERPKGSFSTLEIQRTEQGDSAMYLCASSPAARVTEAFFGQGTRLTVV.

CDR3: CASSLGSGESDINQPQHF. The CDR3 bases are TGCGCCAGCAGCTTGGGGTCGGGAGAGTCCGATATCAATCAGCCCCAGCATTTT. The chain employs TRBV5-1 and TRBJ1-5; the D is unclear. Trimming removed 0 bases from V and 3 bases from J, with 19 bases in between. Per germline, CDR1 SGHRS and CDR2 YFSETQ. The CDR3 has 18 amino acids.

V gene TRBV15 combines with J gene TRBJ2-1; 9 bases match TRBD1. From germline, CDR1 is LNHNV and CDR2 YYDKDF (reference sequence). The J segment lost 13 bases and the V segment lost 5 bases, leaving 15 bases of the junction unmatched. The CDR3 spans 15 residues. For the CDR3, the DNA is TGTGCCACCAGCTTCAGGGACAGGGCAAGCGATGGACAGTTCTTC. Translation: CATSFRDRASDGQFF. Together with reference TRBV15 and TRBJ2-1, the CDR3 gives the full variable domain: DAMVIQNPRYQVTQFGKPVTLSCSQTLNHNVMYWYQQKSSQAPKLLFHYYDKDFNNEADTPDNFQSRRPNTSFCFLDIRSPGLGDTAMYLCATSFRDRASDGQFFGPGTRLTVL.

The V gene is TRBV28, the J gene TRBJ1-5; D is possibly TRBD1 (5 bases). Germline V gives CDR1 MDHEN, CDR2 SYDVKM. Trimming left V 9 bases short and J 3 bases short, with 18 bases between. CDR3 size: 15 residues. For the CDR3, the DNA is TGTGCCAGTCTAAGGGGCACGCCCTTCAATCAGCCCCAGCATTTT. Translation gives CASLRGTPFNQPQHF.

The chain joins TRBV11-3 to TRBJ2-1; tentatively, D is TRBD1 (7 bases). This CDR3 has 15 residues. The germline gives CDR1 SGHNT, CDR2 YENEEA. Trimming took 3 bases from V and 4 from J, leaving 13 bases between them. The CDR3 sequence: CASSFRQGLYNEQFF. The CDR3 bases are TGTGCCAGCAGCTTCCGACAGGGACTTTACAATGAGCAGTTCTTC.

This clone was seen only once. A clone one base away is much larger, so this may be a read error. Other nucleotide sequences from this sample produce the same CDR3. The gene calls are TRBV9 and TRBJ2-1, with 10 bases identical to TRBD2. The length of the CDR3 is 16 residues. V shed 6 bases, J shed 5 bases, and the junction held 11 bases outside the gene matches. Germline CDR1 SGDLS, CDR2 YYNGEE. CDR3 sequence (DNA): TGTGCCAGCACCCCACGGGCTAGCGGGGGAGACAATGAGCAGTTCTTC. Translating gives CASTPRASGGDNEQFF.

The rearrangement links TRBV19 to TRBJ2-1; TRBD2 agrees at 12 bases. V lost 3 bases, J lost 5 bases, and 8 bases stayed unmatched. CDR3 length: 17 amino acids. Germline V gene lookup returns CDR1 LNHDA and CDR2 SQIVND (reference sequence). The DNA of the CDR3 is TGTGCCAGTAGTATGGGGCTAGCGGGGGGGCCAAACAATGAGCAGTTCTTC. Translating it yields CASSMGLAGGPNNEQFF. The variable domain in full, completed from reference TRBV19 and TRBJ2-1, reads DGGITQSPKYLFRKEGQNVTLSCEQNLNHDAMYWYRQDPGQGLRLIYYSQIVNDFQKGDIAEGYSVSREKKESFPLTVTSAQKNPTAFYLCASSMGLAGGPNNEQFFGPGTRLTVL.